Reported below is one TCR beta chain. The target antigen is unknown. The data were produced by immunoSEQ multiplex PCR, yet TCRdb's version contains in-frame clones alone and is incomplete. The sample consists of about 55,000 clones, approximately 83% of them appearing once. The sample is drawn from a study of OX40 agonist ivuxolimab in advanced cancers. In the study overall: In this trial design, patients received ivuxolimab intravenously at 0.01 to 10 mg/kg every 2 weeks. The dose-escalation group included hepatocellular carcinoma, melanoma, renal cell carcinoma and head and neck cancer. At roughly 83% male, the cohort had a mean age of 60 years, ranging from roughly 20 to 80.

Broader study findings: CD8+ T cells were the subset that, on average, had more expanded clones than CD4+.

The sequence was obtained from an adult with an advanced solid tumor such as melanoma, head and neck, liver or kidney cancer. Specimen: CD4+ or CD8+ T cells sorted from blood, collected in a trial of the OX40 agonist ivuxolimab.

The DNA of the CDR3 is TGCGCCAGCTCCCCTGCCCGGGTGGGGGGCACAGATACGCAGTATTTT. Translated: CASSPARVGGTDTQYF. The chain uses TRBV5-1 and TRBJ2-3; D assignment may be TRBD1 or TRBD2 (5 bases each). Per germline, CDR1 SGHRS and CDR2 YFSETQ. This CDR3 is built from 16 residues. Trimming left V 7 bases short and J 1 base short, with 19 bases between.